This entry concerns a single T cell receptor beta chain. Its antigen is unknown. There were likely unrecorded immune exposures, though donors were nominally healthy when sampled. The CDR3 consists of 13 residues. CDR1 is MNHNY, CDR2 SVGAGI, per germline (reference sequence). V dropped 7 bases and J dropped 6 bases, with 12 bases sitting between them. This sample stems from a study of cytomegalovirus exposure and HLA in healthy donors. At the level of the study: Falling in the Caucasian-associated ancestry cluster were about 80% of 350 to 400 genotyped donors. General study points: Diagnosis of cytomegalovirus status made by the classifier reportedly showed high specificity and sensitivity.

The PCR contained 60 Vbeta and 13 Jbeta primers. The method was immunoSEQ multiplex PCR; TCRdb's version includes in-frame clones alone and lacks a portion of them. The data show over 110,000 clones, around 73% seen once. Sequences were obtained from PBMCs. The receptor was derived from a woman in her forties in good health and CMV-seronegative. V gene TRBV6-6 combines with J gene TRBJ2-2, with a tentative D call TRBD1 (6 bases). CDR3 sequence reads: CASNEQGSGELFF. DNA for the CDR3: TGTGCCAGCAACGAACAGGGCTCCGGGGAGCTGTTTTTT.